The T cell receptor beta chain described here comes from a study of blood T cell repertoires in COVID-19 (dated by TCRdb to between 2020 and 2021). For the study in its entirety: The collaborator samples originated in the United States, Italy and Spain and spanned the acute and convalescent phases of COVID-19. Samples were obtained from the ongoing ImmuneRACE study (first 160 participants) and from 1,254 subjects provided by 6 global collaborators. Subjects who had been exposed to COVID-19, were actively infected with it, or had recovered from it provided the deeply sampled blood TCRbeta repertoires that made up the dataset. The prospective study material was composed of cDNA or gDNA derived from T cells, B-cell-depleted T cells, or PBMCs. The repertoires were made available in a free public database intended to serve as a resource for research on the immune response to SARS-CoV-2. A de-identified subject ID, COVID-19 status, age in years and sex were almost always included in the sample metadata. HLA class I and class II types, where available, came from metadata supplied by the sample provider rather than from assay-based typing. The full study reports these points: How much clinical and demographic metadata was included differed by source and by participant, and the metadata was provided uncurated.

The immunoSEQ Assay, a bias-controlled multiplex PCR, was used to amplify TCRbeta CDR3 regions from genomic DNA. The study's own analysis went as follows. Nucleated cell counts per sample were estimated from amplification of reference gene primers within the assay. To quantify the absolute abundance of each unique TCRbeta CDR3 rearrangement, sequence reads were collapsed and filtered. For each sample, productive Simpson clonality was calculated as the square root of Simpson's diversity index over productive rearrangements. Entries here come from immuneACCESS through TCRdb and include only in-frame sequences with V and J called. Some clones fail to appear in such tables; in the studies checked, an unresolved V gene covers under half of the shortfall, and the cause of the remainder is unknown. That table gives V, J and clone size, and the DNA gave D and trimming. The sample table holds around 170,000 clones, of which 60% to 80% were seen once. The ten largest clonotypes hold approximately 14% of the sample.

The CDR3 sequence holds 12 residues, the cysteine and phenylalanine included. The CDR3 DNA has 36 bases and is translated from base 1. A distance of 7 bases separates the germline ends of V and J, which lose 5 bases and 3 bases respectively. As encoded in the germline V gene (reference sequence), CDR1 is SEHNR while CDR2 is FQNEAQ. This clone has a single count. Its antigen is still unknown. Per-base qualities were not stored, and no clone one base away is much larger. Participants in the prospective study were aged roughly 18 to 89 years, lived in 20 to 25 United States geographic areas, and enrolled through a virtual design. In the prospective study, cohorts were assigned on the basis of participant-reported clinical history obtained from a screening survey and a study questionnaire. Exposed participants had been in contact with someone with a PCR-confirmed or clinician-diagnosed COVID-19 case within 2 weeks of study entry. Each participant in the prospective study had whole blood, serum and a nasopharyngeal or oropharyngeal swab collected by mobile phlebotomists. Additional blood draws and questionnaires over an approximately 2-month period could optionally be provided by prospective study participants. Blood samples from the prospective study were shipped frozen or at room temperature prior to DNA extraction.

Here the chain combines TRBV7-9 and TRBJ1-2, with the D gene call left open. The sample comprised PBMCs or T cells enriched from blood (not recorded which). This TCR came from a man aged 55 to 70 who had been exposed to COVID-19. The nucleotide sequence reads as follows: TGTGCCAGCAGCCAAGAGCACTATGGCTACACCTTC. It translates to CASSQEHYGYTF.